Each of the 9 T cell receptor beta chains below was sequenced from the same sample in a study of blood T cell repertoires in COVID-19 (dated by TCRdb to about 2020). Libraries were built with the immunoSEQ multiplex PCR assay. TCRdb re-hosts the immuneACCESS table, in-frame sequences only. Its copies lack some clones; in the studies checked, an unresolved V gene accounts for under half of them, and the cause for the rest is not known. This sample comprises 200,000 or so clones, roughly nine tenths of them detected only once. The top ten clones comprise under 2% of the sample. The sequenced material came from peripheral blood. The receptor source for this set is a man in his 70s with acute or convalescent COVID-19.

The rearrangement uses TRBV6-5 and TRBJ1-6, with D unclear. This CDR3 comprises 13 residues. Per germline, CDR1 MNHEY and CDR2 SVGAGI. Trimming pared 4 bases from V and 9 bases from J, leaving 10 bases between. The CDR3 loop is CASSSEVSSPLHF. CDR3 sequence (DNA): TGTGCCAGCAGTTCCGAAGTGAGTTCACCCCTCCACTTT.

The chain recombines TRBV27 with TRBJ1-2, with 7 bases lining up with TRBD1. The trim removed 0 bases at V and 4 bases at J, leaving 5 bases unmatched. The CDR3 spans 15 residues. Per the germline V gene, CDR1 is MNHEY and CDR2 is SMNVEV (reference sequence). As DNA, the CDR3 is TGTGCCAGCAGTTTATCGAACGACAGGGCCTATGGCTACACCTTC. Amino acids: CASSLSNDRAYGYTF.

This clone occurred once. V and J are TRBV5-4 and TRBJ1-4, with 10 positions matching TRBD1. The length of the CDR3 is 17 residues. CDR1 is SGHNT, CDR2 YYREEE, per germline (reference sequence). With 4 bases clipped from V and 7 bases from J, the junction kept 13 bases outside the gene matches. CDR3 sequence: CASSRRDRGDSGEKLFF. DNA of the CDR3: TGTGCCAGCAGCCGACGGGACAGGGGAGATTCAGGTGAAAAACTGTTTTTT.

This clone was counted between two and nine times. The CDR3 sequence is CASSTWGDLGPQHF. CDR3 DNA: TGTGCCAGCAGCACCTGGGGGGACCTGGGGCCCCAGCATTTT. The gene calls are TRBV28 and TRBJ1-5, with D perhaps TRBD1 (5 bases). Germline values: CDR1 MDHEN, CDR2 SYDVKM. V was shortened by 6 bases and J by 9 bases, with 18 bases between the two germline ends. The CDR3 is 14 residues long.

V is TRBV10-3 and J is TRBJ2-1; unclear D gene. This CDR3 region has 16 residues. Germline CDR1 and CDR2: ENHRY and SYGVKD. Trimming shortened V by 6 bases and J by 0 bases, and 15 bases separated the two germline ends. CDR3 sequence reads: CAIRDPSRSSYNEQFF. In DNA form, the CDR3 reads TGTGCCATCAGGGATCCGAGTCGGAGCTCCTACAATGAGCAGTTCTTC.

In its sample, this clone was seen once. V usage is TRBV7-9 and J usage is TRBJ2-5, with D perhaps matching TRBD1 (6 bases). Germline V CDR1 and CDR2: SEHNR, FQNEAQ (reference sequence). Between the trimmed V and J ends, which lost 5 bases and 0 bases, there was a span of 19 bases. This CDR3 region has 17 residues. CDR3 sequence: CASSPLGDNRNQETQYF. Here the CDR3 DNA reads TGTGCCAGCAGCCCACTTGGGGACAATAGGAACCAAGAGACCCAGTACTTC.

CDR3 in DNA: TGCAGCGGAGGACAGGGGAGCTCCGAGCAGTACTTC. Protein sequence: CSGGQGSSEQYF. The chain joins TRBV29-1 to TRBJ2-7, with TRBD1 identical over 9 bases. From germline, CDR1 is SQVTM and CDR2 ANQGSEA. CDR3 size: 12 residues. The ends lost 7 bases at V and 6 bases at J; junction bases unmatched: 7.

The V and J genes are TRBV2 and TRBJ1-4, with 9 bases identical to TRBD1. Germline V gene data show CDR1 as SNHLY and CDR2 as FYNNEI. Trimming removed 6 bases from V and 8 bases from J; junction bases left unmatched: 7. This CDR3 has 14 residues. The CDR3 DNA sequence: TGTGCCAGCAGAATCACAGGGGGCAGAGAAAAACTGTTTTTT. Translating gives CASRITGGREKLFF.

The CDR3 coding sequence is TGTGCCAGCAGCTTAAATGGGCAGAGTAATCAGCCCCAGCATTTT. Translation: CASSLNGQSNQPQHF. The chain carries TRBV7-6 and TRBJ1-5, with D hard to call. With 2 bases removed from V and 4 bases from J, the gap between germline ends came to 12 bases. CDR3 size: 15 residues. The V gene's germline CDR1 is SGHVS and CDR2 FNYEAQ.